The 22 T cell receptor beta chains presented below share a single source sample, sequenced in a study of regulatory T cells in long-lasting Graves disease. Sequencing libraries for TCR beta were prepared with iRepertoire HTBI primers and Arm-PCR of CDR3 regions. TCRdb ran MiXCR on the multiplex PCR reads and lists one entry per CDR3 protein. The data contain some 490,000 distinct CDR3 sequences, more than 10% of them singletons. Time point of the sample: newly diagnosed GD, antithyroid drugs for less than 3 months. The TCR library was prepared using RNA isolated from PBMCs. The sample was also reused in another study, on T cells in Graves' hyperthyroidism and ophthalmopathy.

Here the sequenced sample was peripheral blood mononuclear cells (PBMCs), taken at new diagnosis, from a patient treated with antithyroid drugs. The receptor set was obtained from a woman aged 25 to 39 with Graves disease.

The table lists this clonotype with many counts. The chain couples TRBV7-2 to TRBJ1-2; TRBD1 matches 9 bases. V was pared by 2 bases and J by 1 base, with 11 bases of the junction left unmatched. The germline CDR1 and CDR2 sequences are SGHTA and FQGNSA. This CDR3 has 18 amino acids. Written as DNA, the CDR3 is TGTGCCAGCAGCTTAATCGGGACAGGGCCCCGGGTTAACTATGGCTACACCTTC. As protein: CASSLIGTGPRVNYGYTF.

This clonotype was picked up many times. The chain joins TRBV6-1 to TRBJ1-5; 8 nucleotides line up with TRBD1. This CDR3 is built from 14 residues. V dropped 7 bases and J dropped 0; count of bases not matched to a gene: 2. In germline, CDR1 is MNHNS, CDR2 SASEGT. Here the CDR3 DNA reads TGTGCCAGCATACAGGGGGGTAGCAATCAGCCCCAGCATTTT. Its protein is CASIQGGSNQPQHF.

This clonotype was detected many times. V gene TRBV5-8 combines with J gene TRBJ2-1; TRBD2 might be the D (6 bases). The V gene's germline CDR1 is SGHTS and CDR2 YDEGEE. The length of the CDR3 is 15 residues. V was cut by 0 bases and J by 0 bases, with 7 bases left in between. CDR3 coding DNA: TGTGCCAGCAGCTTGGTAGCGGACTCCTACAATGAGCAGTTCTTC. This sequence encodes CASSLVADSYNEQFF. Drawing the rest from reference TRBV5-8 and TRBJ2-1, the complete variable domain is EAGVTQSPTHLIKTRGQQATLRCSPISGHTSVYWYQQALGLGLQFLLWYDEGEERNRGNFPPRFSGRQFPNYSSELNVNALELEDSALYLCASSLVADSYNEQFFGPGTRLTVL.

To note about this clonotype: A read error may be the cause here, since a much bigger clone is one base away. In DNA, the CDR3 is TGTGCCATCAGTAAAGAAGGGACAGGGGACACTGGAGCTTTCTTT. Translated: CAISKEGTGDTGAFF. V and J are TRBV10-3 and TRBJ1-1; 10 bases fit TRBD1. The CDR3 is 15 residues long. Germline CDR1 is ENHRY and CDR2 is SYGVKD.

This clonotype was observed a single time. CDR3 protein: CASSFVYGYTF. As DNA, the CDR3 is TGTGCCAGCAGTTTTGTCTATGGCTACACCTTC. The rearrangement links TRBV28 to TRBJ1-2; D gene uncertain. CDR1 and CDR2 (germline): MDHEN, SYDVKM. The CDR3 runs to 11 residues. The V end was cut by 3 bases, the J end by 4 bases, with 3 bases between.

The chain links TRBV30 to TRBJ2-5; 12 nucleotides match TRBD2. J was trimmed by 4 bases and V by 2 bases; bases with no gene match: 8. The CDR3 has 16 amino acids. Germline-derived CDR1 and CDR2 are GTSNPN and SVGIG (reference sequence). DNA for the CDR3: TGTGCCTGGAGTCCGGGGGCGACTAGCGGGAGAGAGACCCAGTACTTC. Protein sequence: CAWSPGATSGRETQYF.

As DNA, the CDR3 is TGCAGTGCCACTAGCGGGATGACGTCAAACAATGAGCAGTTCTTC. It is translated as CSATSGMTSNNEQFF. J is TRBJ2-1 and V is TRBV20-1; 10 bases map to TRBD2. Trimming cost V 6 bases and J 5 bases; bases outside gene matches: 10. This CDR3 spans 15 amino acids. Germline CDR1 DFQATT, CDR2 SNEGSKA (reference sequence).

As regards this clonotype: Relative to the germline gene, one junction end is altered; a read error may explain this. The V gene is TRBV7-8, the J gene TRBJ2-1; D gene uncertain. This CDR3 has 13 amino acids. CDR1 and CDR2 (germline): SGHVS, FQNEAQ. The CDR3 nucleotides read TGTGCCAGCAGCTCCACAACATACAATGAGCAGTCCTTC. It translates to CASSSTTYNEQSF.

The genes are TRBV20-1 and TRBJ2-1; no clear D gene. The CDR3 runs to 14 residues. Germline V gives CDR1 DFQATT, CDR2 SNEGSKA (reference sequence). Trimming took off 1 base at V and 7 bases at J, with 14 bases between the two ends. The CDR3 loop reads CSARVPGGRNEQFF. The CDR3 DNA follows: TGCAGTGCTAGAGTGCCAGGCGGTAGAAATGAGCAGTTCTTC.

This clonotype appeared many times. The junction departs from germline at one end; a sequencing error may be responsible. J is TRBJ2-5 and V is TRBV5-1, with TRBD2 matching over 7 bases. CDR1 is SGHRS and CDR2 is YFSETQ in the germline V gene. The CDR3 has 15 amino acids. In DNA, the CDR3 is TGTGCCAGCAGCTTAGAGGGAGGGTTTGGGGAGACCCAGTACTTC. It codes for CASSLEGGFGETQYF. The whole variable domain, filled in from reference TRBV5-1 and TRBJ2-5, reads KAGVTQTPRYLIKTRGQQVTLSCSPISGHRSVSWYQQTPGQGLQFLFEYFSETQRNKGNFPGRFSGRQFSNSRSEMNVSTLELGDSALYLCASSLEGGFGETQYFGPGTRLLVL.

This chain joins TRBV27 and TRBJ2-3, with D perhaps matching TRBD1 (6 bases). The J call may be mistaken, given a closer DNA end match to TRBJ1-5. The CDR3 totals 13 residues. Germline lookup yields CDR1 MNHEY and CDR2 SMNVEV (reference sequence). CDR3 bases: TGTGCCAGCAGCCCACGTAGGACAGATACGCAGCATTTT. Its translation: CASSPRRTDTQHF.

This clonotype was seen at least ten times. This chain connects TRBV28 to TRBJ2-7; 7 bases line up with TRBD2. There are 12 residues in the CDR3. Germline V lookup: CDR1 MDHEN, CDR2 SYDVKM. V lost 7 bases to trimming and J lost 4 bases; unmatched junction nucleotides: 4. CDR3 amino acids: CASTGSGYEQYF. For the CDR3, the DNA is TGTGCCAGCACGGGTAGCGGGTACGAGCAGTACTTC.

The chain recombines TRBV28 with TRBJ2-2; 12 bases align to TRBD1. Germline V gene sequence: CDR1 MDHEN, CDR2 SYDVKM. Trimming took 7 bases from V and 4 from J; bases not matched to a gene: 10. The CDR3 extends over 17 amino acids. The CDR3 DNA reads as TGTGCCAGCAAGACCTCCGGGACAGGGGGCTCCACCGGGGAGCTGTTTTTT. Amino acids: CASKTSGTGGSTGELFF.

The J gene is TRBJ2-7, the V gene TRBV11-2, with D maybe TRBD1 (5 bases). V lost 6 bases, J lost 3 bases, and 15 bases lay in between. Germline lookup yields CDR1 SGHAT and CDR2 FQNNGV. The CDR3 is 14 amino acids. The CDR3 reads CASSVGRVHYEQYF. The CDR3 bases are TGTGCCAGCAGTGTCGGCAGGGTCCACTACGAGCAGTACTTC.

This clonotype was counted between two and nine times. The chain couples TRBV20-1 to TRBJ1-1; D not certain. The CDR3 is 16 residues long. CDR1 and CDR2 from the germline V gene are DFQATT and SNEGSKA (reference sequence). CDR3 region: CSATDGVLALNTEAFF. The CDR3 DNA sequence: TGCAGCGCCACCGACGGGGTTTTAGCTTTGAACACTGAAGCTTTCTTT.

This clonotype was seen many times. This chain connects TRBV6-1 to TRBJ2-1; D unclear. CDR3 length: 13 amino acids. The V and J ends lost 3 bases and 4 bases respectively, with 7 bases between them. Germline-derived CDR1 and CDR2 are MNHNS and SASEGT. The CDR3 here is CASSDTEYNEQFF. CDR3 in DNA: TGTGCCAGCAGTGATACAGAGTACAATGAGCAGTTCTTC.

This clonotype has at least ten counts. The chain is built from TRBV28 and TRBJ1-1, with a tentative D call TRBD1 (6 bases). The CDR3 is made up of 14 amino acids. The V and J ends lost 6 bases and 0 bases respectively, with 11 bases between them. The germline CDR1 and CDR2 sequences are MDHEN and SYDVKM. As DNA, the CDR3 is TGTGCCAGCAGCAAGGGGGGCTTGAACACTGAAGCTTTCTTT. Translation gives CASSKGGLNTEAFF.

This clonotype was found many times. The chain recombines TRBV20-1 with TRBJ1-5; D is ambiguous. In germline, CDR1 is DFQATT, CDR2 SNEGSKA (reference sequence). V lost 3 bases and J lost 0, with 12 bases in between. The CDR3 loop spans 15 amino acids. The CDR3 bases are TGCAGTGCTAGGGAACCGTTCGGTAGCAATCAGCCCCAGCATTTT. Translation gives CSAREPFGSNQPQHF.

This clonotype was observed a few times. V gene TRBV4-3 combines with J gene TRBJ1-5, with 7 bases fitting TRBD1. V gave up 4 bases and J gave up 3 bases; unmatched junction bases: 6. The germline CDR1 and CDR2 sequences are LGHNA and YSLEER. The CDR3 runs to 15 residues. The CDR3 here is CASSPGQAPNQPQHF. The CDR3 nucleotides read TGCGCCAGCAGCCCTGGACAGGCGCCCAATCAGCCCCAGCATTTT.

This clonotype showed up just a few times. The gene calls are TRBV28 and TRBJ2-3, with TRBD2 matching 7 bases. V shed 2 bases, J shed 2 bases, and the junction held 10 bases outside the gene matches. Germline-derived CDR1 and CDR2 are MDHEN and SYDVKM. The CDR3 spans 17 residues. CDR3 DNA sequence: TGTGCCAGCAGTTTAAGCTCACTAGCGTATACCACAGATACGCAGTATTTT. Amino acids: CASSLSSLAYTTDTQYF.

The table lists this clonotype with many counts. The V gene is TRBV2, the J gene TRBJ2-6, with D uncertain. Trimming removed 7 bases from V and 2 bases from J, with 15 bases in between. This CDR3 comprises 16 residues. Per germline, CDR1 SNHLY and CDR2 FYNNEI. CDR3 bases: TGTGCCAGCAAAGAAGATTGGTTCGCTGGGGCCAACGTCCTGACTTTC. Residues: CASKEDWFAGANVLTF.

The rearrangement links TRBV9 to TRBJ2-5, with unresolved D. From germline, CDR1 is SGDLS and CDR2 YYNGEE. The length of the CDR3 is 16 residues. Trimming left V 4 bases short and J 5 bases short, with 21 bases between. The CDR3 bases are TGTGCCAGCAGCCCAACTCGAGGTAGTCTAACGGAGACCCAGTACTTC. It codes for CASSPTRGSLTETQYF.